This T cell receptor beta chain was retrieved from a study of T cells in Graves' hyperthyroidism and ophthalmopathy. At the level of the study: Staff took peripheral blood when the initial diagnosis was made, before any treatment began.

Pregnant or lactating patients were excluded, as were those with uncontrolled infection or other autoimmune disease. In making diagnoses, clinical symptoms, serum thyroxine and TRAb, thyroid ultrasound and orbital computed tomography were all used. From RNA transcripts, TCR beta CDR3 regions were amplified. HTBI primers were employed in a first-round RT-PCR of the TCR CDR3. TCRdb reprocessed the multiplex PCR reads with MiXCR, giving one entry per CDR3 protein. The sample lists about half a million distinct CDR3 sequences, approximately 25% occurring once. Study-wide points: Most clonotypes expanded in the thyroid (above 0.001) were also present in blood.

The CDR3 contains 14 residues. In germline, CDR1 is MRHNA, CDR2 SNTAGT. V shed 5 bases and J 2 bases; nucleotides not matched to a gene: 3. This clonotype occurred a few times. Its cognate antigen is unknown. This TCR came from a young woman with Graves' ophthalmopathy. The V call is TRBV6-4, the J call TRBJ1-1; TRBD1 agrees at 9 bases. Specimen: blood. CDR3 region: CASSTQGANTEAFF. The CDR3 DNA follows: TGTGCCAGCAGTACACAGGGGGCAAACACTGAAGCTTTCTTT.